The rows below give T cell receptor beta chains drawn from one sample of a study of CD8 T cells in ankylosing spondylitis. TCRdb passed the 5' RACE reads through MiXCR, listing each CDR3 protein once. Here the sample spans about 42,000 distinct CDR3 sequences, 3% to 4% being singletons. The sequenced sample was blood, either unsorted or a sorted T cell fraction (not recorded which). These receptors all stem from a female donor with ankylosing spondylitis or in good health (not recorded which). Both conserved end residues are part of each CDR3.

v_call cdr3_length cdr3_aa
TRBV9 13 CASSVELRNEQFF
TRBV9 14 CASSAATGTGELFF
TRBV9 13 CASSVGEATEAFF
TRBV9 13 CASSVESTRTQYF
TRBV9 18 CASSPGTSGGAPYNEQFF
TRBV9 13 CASSESGVGELFF
TRBV9 15 CASSVEGRGLYEQYF
TRBV23-1 16 CVSWQPVRPDPNEQFF
TRBV9 15 CASSVGWRSTDTQYF
TRBV9 15 CASSPRGRANEKLFF
TRBV9 16 CASSANAGTGTYEQYF
TRBV9 15 CASSVGPSEGNEQFF
TRBV9 16 CASSFLAGGYTNEQFF
TRBV9 15 CASSVGLGGAYEQYF
TRBV9 15 CASTRGGAPAYEQYF
TRBV9 15 CASSPWTGRGGEAFF
TRBV9 17 CASSVRGGLSGANVLTF
TRBV9 16 CASSGGTGGGYNEQFF
TRBV9 14 CASSVRTLTDTQYF
TRBV9 16 CASSVVGTGNTGELFF
TRBV9 14 CASSVESSNYEQYF
TRBV9 15 CASSVGLASTGELFF
TRBV9 16 CASSYQQGSSGNTIYF
TRBV9 15 CASSVAGSTNEKLFF
TRBV9 15 CASSVARGGAYGYTF
TRBV9 17 CASSVGSGGIGSGELFF
TRBV5-1 16 CASSLEPGAFRNEQFF
TRBV5-4 13 CASSTHEPGMQYF
TRBV9 16 CASSPTSGGSTGELFF
TRBV9 14 CASSPGRGNYGYTF
TRBV9 13 CASSVGPGGEQYF
TRBV9 15 CASSEGPLANSPLHF
TRBV9 15 CASRRTGGNTGELFF
TRBV9 13 CASSVDGRGGYTF
TRBV9 16 CASSARLAGAEDTQYF
TRBV9 16 CASSVVASADTGELFF
TRBV9 14 CASSPGQGRNEQFF
TRBV9 14 CASSVQAQNSPLHF
TRBV9 15 CASSVDGTADNEQFF
TRBV9 15 CASSRLAGEQETQYF
TRBV9 17 CASSVLAGGLNTGELFF
TRBV9 13 CASSRGVGNTIYF
TRBV9 15 CASSLAGKATGELFF
TRBV9 16 CASSAGQGPGANVLTF
TRBV9 15 CASSARDWRNTEAFF
TRBV9 13 CASSGWRRNTIYF
TRBV9 14 CASSVGSTGGTQYF
TRBV9 15 CASSRQGGGTDTQYF
TRBV9 15 CASSVGPGLTYEQYF
TRBV9 14 CASSVEGFQETQYF
TRBV9 17 CASSVGPGGVDTGELFF
TRBV9 15 CASSVSGQGPETQYF
TRBV9 13 CASSKSPKETQYF
TRBV9 16 CASSVEPSGGPDTQYF
TRBV9 13 CASSVTLGNTIYF
TRBV9 17 CASSDRSGQGVADTQYF
TRBV9 16 CASSPRTGSNTGELFF
TRBV9 12 CASSVREGGYTF
TRBV9 17 CASSPYLRQGEQETQYF
TRBV9 15 CASSSGTGNTGELFF